Listed below are T cell receptor beta chains from one sample, sequenced in a study of blood T cells in healthy people across ages. From the 5' RACE reads, TCRdb called clonotypes with MiXCR, one entry per CDR3 protein. The table lists about 900,000 distinct CDR3 sequences, 55% to 65% of them singletons. The sample comprised blood. Every receptor here comes from a man between 25 and 39 years old in good health. The CDR3 runs from the conserved cysteine through the conserved F or W. Fields, in order: CDR3 length, D gene, V gene, clone size, J gene, CDR3 DNA, CDR3 protein. D genes are given only for firm matches. A clone size is listed for some rows: how often the clone was seen (once, few, many), or a class if it is expanded.

cdr3_length: 14; d_call: TRBD2; v_call: TRBV20-1; clone_size: few; j_call: TRBJ2-1; cdr3_nt: TGCAGTGCGCGACTAGCGGGGGCCTACAATGAGCAGTTCTTC; cdr3_aa: CSARLAGAYNEQFF
cdr3_length: 15; d_call: TRBD2; v_call: TRBV6-5; clone_size: -; j_call: TRBJ2-3; cdr3_nt: TGTGCCAGCAGTTTACTAGCGGGGTTTGCAGATACGCAGTATTTT; cdr3_aa: CASSLLAGFADTQYF
cdr3_length: 16; d_call: TRBD1; v_call: TRBV5-1; clone_size: once; j_call: TRBJ1-2; cdr3_nt: TGCGCCAGCAGCCCACCGGCGACAGGGGCCCCCCGGGGCTACACCTTC; cdr3_aa: CASSPPATGAPRGYTF
cdr3_length: 15; d_call: TRBD2; v_call: TRBV28; clone_size: once; j_call: TRBJ2-3; cdr3_nt: TGTGCCAGCAGTCGGGGACTAGCGGCGACAGATACGCAGTATTTT; cdr3_aa: CASSRGLAATDTQYF
cdr3_length: 13; d_call: -; v_call: TRBV9; clone_size: -; j_call: TRBJ1-5; cdr3_nt: TGTGCCAGCAGCGTCGATCAGATCGGGCCCCAGCATTTT; cdr3_aa: CASSVDQIGPQHF
cdr3_length: 15; d_call: TRBD2; v_call: TRBV5-6; clone_size: -; j_call: TRBJ2-3; cdr3_nt: TGTGCCAGCCCTACTAGCGGGGGGAACACAGATACGCAGTATTTT; cdr3_aa: CASPTSGGNTDTQYF
cdr3_length: 14; d_call: -; v_call: TRBV5-1; clone_size: few; j_call: TRBJ2-5; cdr3_nt: TGCGCCAGCAGCGCCAACGGGGGTACGGAGACCCAGTACTTC; cdr3_aa: CASSANGGTETQYF
cdr3_length: 15; d_call: TRBD2; v_call: TRBV7-2; clone_size: -; j_call: TRBJ2-1; cdr3_nt: TGTGCCTCGACGACCGGAGCGGGGGGGCGGAATGAGCAGTTCTTC; cdr3_aa: CASTTGAGGRNEQFF
cdr3_length: 14; d_call: -; v_call: TRBV7-9; clone_size: -; j_call: TRBJ2-7; cdr3_nt: TGTGCCAGCAGCTTAGGTGGGCTCTTAGCCGAGCAGTACTTC; cdr3_aa: CASSLGGLLAEQYF
cdr3_length: 16; d_call: -; v_call: TRBV7-2; clone_size: many; j_call: TRBJ2-3; cdr3_nt: TGTGCCAGCAGCTTAGGTGGCCAACCGGGCACAGATACGCAGTATTTT; cdr3_aa: CASSLGGQPGTDTQYF
cdr3_length: 15; d_call: TRBD2; v_call: TRBV20-1; clone_size: -; j_call: TRBJ2-3; cdr3_nt: TGCAGTGCTCCCAAGGCGGCGGGGGATAAAGATACGCAGTATTTT; cdr3_aa: CSAPKAAGDKDTQYF
cdr3_length: 17; d_call: -; v_call: TRBV7-2; clone_size: -; j_call: TRBJ1-2; cdr3_nt: TGTGCCAGCAGCTTACCTCCTGTTGGGGGAGCTAACTATGGCTACACCTTC; cdr3_aa: CASSLPPVGGANYGYTF
cdr3_length: 15; d_call: -; v_call: TRBV20-1; clone_size: once; j_call: TRBJ2-7; cdr3_nt: TGCAGTGCTATGGACACGTTCGCAAGCTCCTACGAGCAGTACTTC; cdr3_aa: CSAMDTFASSYEQYF
cdr3_length: 13; d_call: TRBD1; v_call: TRBV20-1; clone_size: -; j_call: TRBJ2-5; cdr3_nt: TGCAGTGCCCCAGGGGGTCCTTGGGAGACCCAGTACTTC; cdr3_aa: CSAPGGPWETQYF
cdr3_length: 14; d_call: -; v_call: TRBV2; clone_size: -; j_call: TRBJ1-6; cdr3_nt: TGTGCCAGCGGGCGAACAGGCGGGGATTCACCCCTCCACTTT; cdr3_aa: CASGRTGGDSPLHF
cdr3_length: 13; d_call: -; v_call: TRBV4-3; clone_size: -; j_call: TRBJ1-5; cdr3_nt: TGCGCCAGCAGCCAAGATTGGGCAGAGCCCCAGCATTTT; cdr3_aa: CASSQDWAEPQHF
cdr3_length: 13; d_call: TRBD1; v_call: TRBV7-6; clone_size: -; j_call: TRBJ2-7; cdr3_nt: TGTGCCAGCAGTCGACAGGGTACGGGCGAGCAGTACTTC; cdr3_aa: CASSRQGTGEQYF
cdr3_length: 14; d_call: -; v_call: TRBV7-9; clone_size: -; j_call: TRBJ2-3; cdr3_nt: TGTGCCAGCAGCCTGAGCATCAGAACAGATACGCAGTATTTT; cdr3_aa: CASSLSIRTDTQYF
cdr3_length: 11; d_call: -; v_call: TRBV6-2/TRBV6-3; clone_size: few; j_call: TRBJ2-1; cdr3_nt: TGTGCCAGCAGTGACGTTGACGAGCAGTTCTTC; cdr3_aa: CASSDVDEQFF